Each of the 7 T cell receptor beta chains below was sequenced from the same sample in a study of post-analysis software for immune sequencing data. General study results and limits: Roughly five TRBV segments appeared more often in patients than in controls, and TRBV5-6, TRBV5-1 and TRBV20-1 were among these.

The antigens for these receptors are not known. Tagging with unique molecular identifiers was a feature of the TCR beta cDNA libraries. TCRdb ran MiXCR on the PCR reads and lists one entry per CDR3 protein. The repertoire holds about 680,000 distinct CDR3 sequences, with more than 50% as singletons. Sample: blood. Receptors were obtained from a girl aged 2 to 9 with multiple sclerosis.

A note on this clonotype: A much larger clone sits a single nucleotide away, making a read error possible. The chain uses TRBV7-2 and TRBJ2-5; 8 bases map to TRBD2. Germline-derived CDR1 and CDR2 are SGHTA and FQGNSA. V shed 4 bases and J 6 bases; nucleotides not matched to a gene: 1. CDR3 length: 12 amino acids. This CDR3 reads CASSSGGKTQYF. CDR3 bases: TGTGCCAGCAGCTCGGGGGGGAAGACCCAGTACTTC. The full variable domain, its missing parts supplied by reference TRBV7-2 and TRBJ2-5, is GAGVSQSPSNKVTEKGKDVELRCDPISGHTALYWYRQSLGQGLEFLIYFQGNSAPDKSGLPSDRFSAERTGGSVSTLTIQRTQQEDSAVYLCASSSGGKTQYFGPGTRLLVL.

The chain recombines TRBV3-1 with TRBJ2-2; D not resolved. CDR1 and CDR2 (germline): LGHDT, YNNKEL (reference sequence). V shed 0 bases and J shed 7 bases, with 21 bases lying between them. CDR3 length equals 18 residues. CDR3 sequence (DNA): TGTGCCAGCAGCCAAGATCCTGTTTGGGCCGTGTCCATCGGGGAGCTGTTTTTT. It yields the protein CASSQDPVWAVSIGELFF.

The genes are TRBV6-5 and TRBJ2-4; D not certain. The CDR3 loop spans 15 amino acids. The germline gives CDR1 MNHEY, CDR2 SVGAGI. V lost 0 bases and J 1 base, leaving 7 bases between the germline ends. CDR3 loop: CASSYSQKAKNIQYF. In DNA, the CDR3 is TGTGCCAGCAGTTACTCACAGAAGGCCAAAAACATTCAGTACTTC.

The chain recombines TRBV27 with TRBJ1-5; D is uncertain. The CDR3 has 16 residues. Trimming took 1 base from V and 0 from J, leaving 10 bases between them. CDR1 is MNHEY, CDR2 SMNVEV, per germline (reference sequence). This CDR3 is CASSLFGAYSNQPQHF. DNA for the CDR3: TGTGCCAGCAGTTTATTCGGAGCATATAGCAATCAGCCCCAGCATTTT.

The chain couples TRBV20-1 to TRBJ2-1; TRBD2 matches 7 bases. V dropped 4 bases and J dropped 5; count of bases not matched to a gene: 11. This CDR3 is 15 amino acids long. Germline CDR1 reads DFQATT; CDR2 reads SNEGSKA (reference sequence). For the CDR3, the DNA is TGCAGTGCTACAATCCTAGCGGAGAGCCACAATGAGCAGTTCTTC. Translating it yields CSATILAESHNEQFF.

The chain is built from TRBV12-3 or TRBV12-4 and TRBJ1-3; 7 positions agree with TRBD1. This CDR3 contains 14 residues. The J segment lost 2 bases and the V segment lost 6 bases, leaving 4 bases of the junction unmatched. CDR3 protein: CASSPGTAGNTIYF. CDR3 DNA sequence: TGTGCCAGCAGCCCGGGGACAGCTGGAAACACCATATATTTT.

The table lists this clonotype with a few counts. The CDR3 sequence is CASSPPGRMTEAFF. The CDR3 coding sequence is TGTGCCAGCAGTCCCCCGGGACGGATGACTGAAGCTTTCTTT. The gene calls are TRBV6-5 and TRBJ1-1, with a tentative D call TRBD1 (5 bases). This CDR3 has 14 amino acids. In germline, CDR1 is MNHEY, CDR2 SVGAGI. V lost 5 bases, J lost 5 bases, and 15 bases lay in between.